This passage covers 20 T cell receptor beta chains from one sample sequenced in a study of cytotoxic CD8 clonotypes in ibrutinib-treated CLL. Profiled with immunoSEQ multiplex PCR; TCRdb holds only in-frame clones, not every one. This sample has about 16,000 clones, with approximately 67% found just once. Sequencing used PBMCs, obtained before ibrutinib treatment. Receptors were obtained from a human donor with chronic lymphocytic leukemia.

CDR3 nucleotide sequence: TGTGCCAGCAGCCCGTCTGGGGGGAAGACCCAGTACTTC. It specifies CASSPSGGKTQYF. The gene calls are TRBV25-1 and TRBJ2-5, with D perhaps matching TRBD2 (6 bases). The germline V gene encodes CDR1 MGHDK and CDR2 SYGVNS. Trimming pared 6 bases from V and 6 bases from J, leaving 14 bases between. CDR3 length: 13 amino acids. Drawing the rest from reference TRBV25-1 and TRBJ2-5, the complete variable domain is EADIYQTPRYLVIGTGKKITLECSQTMGHDKMYWYQQDPGMELHLIHYSYGVNSTEKGDLSSESTVSRIRTEHFPLTLESARPSHTSQYLCASSPSGGKTQYFGPGTRLLVL.

CDR3 sequence reads: CASSVGVGGNSYEQYF. CDR3 sequence (DNA): TGTGCCAGCAGCGTAGGGGTGGGAGGTAACTCCTACGAGCAGTACTTC. V usage is TRBV9 and J usage is TRBJ2-7, with D tentatively TRBD2 (6 bases). This CDR3 contains 16 residues. With 0 bases removed from V and 0 bases from J, the gap between germline ends came to 13 bases. CDR1 and CDR2 (germline): SGDLS, YYNGEE.

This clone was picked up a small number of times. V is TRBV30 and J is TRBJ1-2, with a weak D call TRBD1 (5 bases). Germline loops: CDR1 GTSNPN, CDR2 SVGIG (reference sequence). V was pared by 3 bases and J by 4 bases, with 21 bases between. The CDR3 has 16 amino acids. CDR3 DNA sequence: TGTGCCTGGAGAGGGACCCCCCGGGGCTGGGGCTATGGCTACACCTTC. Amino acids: CAWRGTPRGWGYGYTF.

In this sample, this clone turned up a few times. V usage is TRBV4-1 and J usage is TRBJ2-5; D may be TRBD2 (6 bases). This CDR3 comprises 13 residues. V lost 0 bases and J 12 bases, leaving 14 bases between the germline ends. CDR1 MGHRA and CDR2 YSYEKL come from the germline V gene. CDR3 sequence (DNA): TGCGCCAGCAGCCAAGATCCACGGGACTGGAAGTACTTC. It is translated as CASSQDPRDWKYF.

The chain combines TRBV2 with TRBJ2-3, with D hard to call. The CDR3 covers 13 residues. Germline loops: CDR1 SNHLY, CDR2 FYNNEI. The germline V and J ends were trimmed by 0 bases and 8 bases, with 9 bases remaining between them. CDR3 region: CASSEALHSTQYF. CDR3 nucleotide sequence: TGTGCCAGCAGTGAAGCGCTTCATAGTACGCAGTATTTT.

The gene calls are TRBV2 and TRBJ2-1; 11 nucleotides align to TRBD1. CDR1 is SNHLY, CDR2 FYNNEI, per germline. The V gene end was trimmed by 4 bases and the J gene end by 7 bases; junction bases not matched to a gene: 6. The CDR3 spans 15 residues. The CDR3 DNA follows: TGTGCCAGCAGTGCGGGGGACAGGGGGGTGAATGAGCAGTTCTTC. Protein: CASSAGDRGVNEQFF.

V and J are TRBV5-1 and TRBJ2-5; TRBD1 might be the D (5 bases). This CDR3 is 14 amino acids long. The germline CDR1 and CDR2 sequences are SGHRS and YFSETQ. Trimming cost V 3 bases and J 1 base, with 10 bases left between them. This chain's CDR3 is CASSSTDTQETQYF. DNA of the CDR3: TGCGCCAGCAGCTCAACGGACACCCAAGAGACCCAGTACTTC.

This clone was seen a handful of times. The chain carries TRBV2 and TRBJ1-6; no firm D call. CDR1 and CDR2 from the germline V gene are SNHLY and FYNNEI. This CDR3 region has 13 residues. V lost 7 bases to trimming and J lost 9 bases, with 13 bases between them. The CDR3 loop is CASIGPPGSPLHF. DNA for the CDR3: TGTGCCAGCATAGGGCCGCCGGGTTCACCCCTCCACTTT.

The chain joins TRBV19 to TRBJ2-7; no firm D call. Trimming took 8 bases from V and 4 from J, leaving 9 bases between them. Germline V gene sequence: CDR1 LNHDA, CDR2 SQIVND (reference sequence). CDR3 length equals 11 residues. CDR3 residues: CASGNLYEQYF. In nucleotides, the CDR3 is TGTGCCAGTGGGAACCTTTACGAGCAGTACTTC.

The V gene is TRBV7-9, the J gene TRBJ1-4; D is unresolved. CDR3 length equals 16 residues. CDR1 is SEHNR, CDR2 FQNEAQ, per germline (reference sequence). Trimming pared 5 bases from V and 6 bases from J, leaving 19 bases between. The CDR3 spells CASSRAGGGEDEKLFF. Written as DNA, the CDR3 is TGTGCCAGCAGCAGGGCAGGCGGTGGGGAAGATGAAAAACTGTTTTTT.

CDR3 amino acids: CASRQGAAETQYF. CDR3 DNA: TGTGCCAGCCGGCAGGGGGCCGCAGAGACCCAGTACTTC. The gene calls are TRBV19 and TRBJ2-5, with TRBD1 matching 8 bases. The CDR3 runs to 13 residues. The junction had 7 bases not matched to a gene; V was cut back by 9 bases and J by 4 bases. The germline V gene encodes CDR1 LNHDA and CDR2 SQIVND (reference sequence).

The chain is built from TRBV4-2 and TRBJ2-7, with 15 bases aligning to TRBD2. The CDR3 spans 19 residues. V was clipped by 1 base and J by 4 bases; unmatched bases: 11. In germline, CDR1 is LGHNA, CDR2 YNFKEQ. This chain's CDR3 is CASSQVPGTSGGWIYEQYF. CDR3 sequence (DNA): TGTGCCAGCAGCCAAGTCCCCGGGACTAGCGGGGGGTGGATTTACGAGCAGTACTTC.

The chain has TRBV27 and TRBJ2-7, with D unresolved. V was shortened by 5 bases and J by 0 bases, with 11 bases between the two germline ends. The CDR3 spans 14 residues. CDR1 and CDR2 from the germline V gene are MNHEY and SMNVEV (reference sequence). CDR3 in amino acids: CASSPDPFSYEQYF. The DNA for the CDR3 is TGTGCCAGCAGTCCTGACCCCTTCTCCTACGAGCAGTACTTC.

The CDR3: CASSPALKAKNIQYF. In nucleotides, the CDR3 is TGTGCCAGCAGCCCCGCCCTTAAGGCCAAAAACATTCAGTACTTC. The chain recombines TRBV7-8 with TRBJ2-4; no clear D. The V end lost 5 bases, the J end lost 1 base, and 12 bases lay between the germline ends. The CDR3 has 15 amino acids. The germline gives CDR1 SGHVS, CDR2 FQNEAQ. Together with reference TRBV7-8 and TRBJ2-4, the CDR3 gives the full variable domain: GAGVSQSPRYKVAKRGQDVALRCDPISGHVSLFWYQQALGQGPEFLTYFQNEAQLDKSGLPSDRFFAERPEGSVSTLKIQRTQQEDSAVYLCASSPALKAKNIQYFGAGTRLSVL.

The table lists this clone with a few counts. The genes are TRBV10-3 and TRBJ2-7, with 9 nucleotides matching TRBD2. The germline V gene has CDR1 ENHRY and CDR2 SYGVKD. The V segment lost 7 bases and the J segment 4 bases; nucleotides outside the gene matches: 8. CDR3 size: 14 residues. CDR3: CAITETAGGYEQYF. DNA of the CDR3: TGTGCCATCACCGAGACGGCGGGGGGGTACGAGCAGTACTTC.

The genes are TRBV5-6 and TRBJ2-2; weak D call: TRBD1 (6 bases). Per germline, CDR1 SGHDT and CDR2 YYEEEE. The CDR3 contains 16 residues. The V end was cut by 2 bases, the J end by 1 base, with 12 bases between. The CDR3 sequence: CASSFYGTKNTGELFF. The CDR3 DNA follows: TGTGCCAGCAGCTTCTACGGGACAAAGAACACCGGGGAGCTGTTTTTT. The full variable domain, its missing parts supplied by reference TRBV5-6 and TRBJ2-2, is DAGVTQSPTHLIKTRGQQVTLRCSPKSGHDTVSWYQQALGQGPQFIFQYYEEEERQRGNFPDRFSGHQFPNYSSELNVNALLLGDSALYLCASSFYGTKNTGELFFGEGSRLTVL.

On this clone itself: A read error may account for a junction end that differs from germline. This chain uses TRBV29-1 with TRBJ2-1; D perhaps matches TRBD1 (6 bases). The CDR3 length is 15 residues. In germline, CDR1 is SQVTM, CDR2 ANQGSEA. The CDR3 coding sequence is TGCATCGTTTCCGGGACACCCGTCTCCTACAATGAGCAGTTCTTC. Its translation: CIVSGTPVSYNEQFF.

In DNA form, the CDR3 reads TGCGCCAGCAGTGAGGCCGTAGGAGGCGGCTACACCTTC. Translation: CASSEAVGGGYTF. This sequence joins TRBV10-2 and TRBJ1-2, with no clear D. The length of the CDR3 is 13 residues. Germline V CDR1 and CDR2: WSHSY, SAAADI. Between the trimmed V and J ends, which lost 2 bases and 8 bases, there was a span of 12 bases.

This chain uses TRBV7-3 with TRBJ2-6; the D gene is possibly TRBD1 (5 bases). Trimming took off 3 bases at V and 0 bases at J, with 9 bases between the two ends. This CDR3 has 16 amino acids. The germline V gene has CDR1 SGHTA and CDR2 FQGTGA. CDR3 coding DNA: TGTGCCAGCAGCTTTACAGGTTCCTCTGGGGCCAACGTCCTGACTTTC. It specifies CASSFTGSSGANVLTF.

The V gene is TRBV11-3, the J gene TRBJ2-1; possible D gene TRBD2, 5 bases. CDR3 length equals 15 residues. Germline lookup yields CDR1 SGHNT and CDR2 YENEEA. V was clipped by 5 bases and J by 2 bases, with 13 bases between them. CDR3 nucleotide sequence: TGTGCCAGCAGCAGAGGGATAACTCCCTACAATGAGCAGTTCTTC. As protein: CASSRGITPYNEQFF.